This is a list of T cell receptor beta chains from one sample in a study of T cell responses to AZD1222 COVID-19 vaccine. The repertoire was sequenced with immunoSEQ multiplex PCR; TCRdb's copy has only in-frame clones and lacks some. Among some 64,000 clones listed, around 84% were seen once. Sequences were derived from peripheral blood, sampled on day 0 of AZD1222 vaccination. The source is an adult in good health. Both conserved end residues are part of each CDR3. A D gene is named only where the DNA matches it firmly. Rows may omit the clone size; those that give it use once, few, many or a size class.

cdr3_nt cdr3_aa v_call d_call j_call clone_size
TGCAGCGCTAGGGTAGGGGGAAATTCACCCCTCCACTTT CSARVGGNSPLHF TRBV29-1 . TRBJ1-6 .
TGTGCCAGTAGTAACAGACCCGCAAGCACAGATACGCAGTATTTT CASSNRPASTDTQYF TRBV19 . TRBJ2-3 .
TGTGCCAGCAGCTTCTTCGGGGAAGGAGGTCAGCCCCAGCATTTT CASSFFGEGGQPQHF TRBV5-6 . TRBJ1-5 .
TGTGCCAGCAGCCTGACTAGCGGGGGGGCCGAGTGGAGCGGGGAGCTGTTTTTT CASSLTSGGAEWSGELFF TRBV5-6 TRBD2 TRBJ2-2 .
TGTGCCAGCTCACCAGGCTCACAGGGAGGCAGAAACATTCAGTACTTC CASSPGSQGGRNIQYF TRBV18 . TRBJ2-4 .
TGTGCCAGCAGGTTGGGCTACGAGCAGTACTTC CASRLGYEQYF TRBV25-1 . TRBJ2-7 .
TGCGCCAGCAGTGTGATAGCGGGGGGAGGTTCCGAGCAGTACTTC CASSVIAGGGSEQYF TRBV10-2 TRBD2 TRBJ2-7 .
TGTGCCACCAGCGCGGGGGCCCACACTGAAGCTTTCTTT CATSAGAHTEAFF TRBV15 . TRBJ1-1 .
TGTGCCAGCAGCTTACCCCGAGAAGGGGAAGTCTCTGGAAACACCATATATTTT CASSLPREGEVSGNTIYF TRBV7-6 . TRBJ1-3 .
TGTGCCAGCAGTGCAGGGTGGGAGGCCACTGAAGCTTTCTTT CASSAGWEATEAFF TRBV25-1 . TRBJ1-1 .
TGTGCCTGGAGGCCACCGGGACAGGGTTATGGCTACACCTTC CAWRPPGQGYGYTF TRBV30 TRBD1 TRBJ1-2 .
TGTGCCAGCAGCTTAGATGGGGGGACGGCCTATGGCTACACCTTC CASSLDGGTAYGYTF TRBV7-9 . TRBJ1-2 .
TGTGCCAGTCGAGACAGCACTAATGAAAAACTGTTTTTT CASRDSTNEKLFF TRBV19 . TRBJ1-4 .
TGCGCCAGCAGTTGGATTCCCGACAATGAGCAGTTCTTC CASSWIPDNEQFF TRBV5-1 . TRBJ2-1 .
TGCAGCGTGAAAACAGGGTTTGTTACAGATACGCAGTATTTT CSVKTGFVTDTQYF TRBV29-1 . TRBJ2-3 .
TGTGCCAGCAGCCCGATGACAGGGGGAGGCTACGAGCAGTACTTC CASSPMTGGGYEQYF TRBV28 TRBD1 TRBJ2-7 .
TGTGCCAGCAGCCAAGAGACCGCCGGGGAGCTGTTTTTT CASSQETAGELFF TRBV14 . TRBJ2-2 .
TGTGCCAGCAGTGGCCAGGGGAGGAACAATGAGCAGTTCTTC CASSGQGRNNEQFF TRBV28 . TRBJ2-1 .
TGTGCCACCGGAGACAGGAAGGACTACGAGCAGTACTTC CATGDRKDYEQYF TRBV28 . TRBJ2-7 .
TGCGCCAGCAGCCAAGGAAACGAAAAACTGTTTTTT CASSQGNEKLFF TRBV4-3 . TRBJ1-4 .
TGTGCCAGCAGCCCTGACAACGGACCGTTTTCCTACGAGCAGTACTTC CASSPDNGPFSYEQYF TRBV7-7 . TRBJ2-7 .
TGCGCCAGCAGCTTGGCCGTTAGAGCCTCCTACGAGCAGTACTTC CASSLAVRASYEQYF TRBV5-1 . TRBJ2-7 .
TGTGCCAGCAGCCCTACCGCCGACAGGGAAAATTCACCCCTCCACTTT CASSPTADRENSPLHF TRBV16 TRBD1 TRBJ1-6 .
TGTGCCAGCAGCCCCGGACTAGCGGGGCTCTTGGAGACCCAGTACTTC CASSPGLAGLLETQYF TRBV11-3 TRBD2 TRBJ2-5 .
TGTGCCAGCAGCGCGAGTGGGGGGGCGAATGAGCAGTTCTTC CASSASGGANEQFF TRBV7-2 . TRBJ2-1 once
TGCAGCGCCTGGGGACAGGGGAACACTGAAGCTTTCTTT CSAWGQGNTEAFF TRBV29-1 TRBD1 TRBJ1-1 .
TGTGCCATCGGAGGGGGCCGGGGCACTGAAGCTTTCTTT CAIGGGRGTEAFF TRBV10-3 TRBD1 TRBJ1-1 .
TGTGCCAGTAGTCCAAGGAGAGTACCCTACGAGCAGTACTTC CASSPRRVPYEQYF TRBV19 . TRBJ2-7 .
TGTGCCAGCAGCTTCGGACAGGGTTACTCCTACGAGCAGTACTTC CASSFGQGYSYEQYF TRBV5-5 TRBD1 TRBJ2-7 .
TGTGCCAGCAACCAATATAGCAATCAGCCCCAGCATTTT CASNQYSNQPQHF TRBV28 . TRBJ1-5 .
TGTGCCTCGTCGGACGCTCTACGGCCCCAGCATTTT CASSDALRPQHF TRBV19 . TRBJ1-5 .